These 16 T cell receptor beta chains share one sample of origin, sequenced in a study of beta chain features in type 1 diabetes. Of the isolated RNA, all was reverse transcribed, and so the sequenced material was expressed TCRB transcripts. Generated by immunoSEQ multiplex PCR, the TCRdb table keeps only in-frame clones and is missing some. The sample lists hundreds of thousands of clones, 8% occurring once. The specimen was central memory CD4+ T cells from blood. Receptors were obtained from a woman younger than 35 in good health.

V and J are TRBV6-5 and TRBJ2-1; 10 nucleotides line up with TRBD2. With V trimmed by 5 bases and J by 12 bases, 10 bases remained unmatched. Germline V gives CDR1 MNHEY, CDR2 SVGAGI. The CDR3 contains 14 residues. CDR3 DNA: TGTGCCAGCAGTGCCGGGACTAGCGTTTTCGCGCAGTTCTTC. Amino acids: CASSAGTSVFAQFF.

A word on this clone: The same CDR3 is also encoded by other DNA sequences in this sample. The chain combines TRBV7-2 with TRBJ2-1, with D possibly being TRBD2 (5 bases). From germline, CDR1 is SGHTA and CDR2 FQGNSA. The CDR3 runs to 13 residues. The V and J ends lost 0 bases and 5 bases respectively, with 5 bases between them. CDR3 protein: CASSLARDNEQFF. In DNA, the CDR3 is TGTGCCAGCAGCTTAGCGAGGGACAATGAGCAGTTCTTC. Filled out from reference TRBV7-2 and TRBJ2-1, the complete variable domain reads GAGVSQSPSNKVTEKGKDVELRCDPISGHTALYWYRQSLGQGLEFLIYFQGNSAPDKSGLPSDRFSAERTGGSVSTLTIQRTQQEDSAVYLCASSLARDNEQFFGPGTRLTVL.

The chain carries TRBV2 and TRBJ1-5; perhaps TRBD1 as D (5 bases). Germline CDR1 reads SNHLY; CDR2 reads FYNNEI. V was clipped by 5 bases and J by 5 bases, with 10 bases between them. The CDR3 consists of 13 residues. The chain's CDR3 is CASSPGFDQPQHF. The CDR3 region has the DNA TGTGCCAGCAGTCCAGGGTTCGATCAGCCCCAGCATTTT.

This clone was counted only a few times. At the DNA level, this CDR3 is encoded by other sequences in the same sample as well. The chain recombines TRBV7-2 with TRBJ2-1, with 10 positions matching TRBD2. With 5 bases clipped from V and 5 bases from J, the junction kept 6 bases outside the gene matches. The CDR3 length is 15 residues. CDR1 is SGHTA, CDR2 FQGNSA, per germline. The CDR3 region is CASSPSGRGNNEQFF. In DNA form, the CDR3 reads TGTGCCAGCAGCCCTAGCGGGAGAGGTAACAATGAGCAGTTCTTC. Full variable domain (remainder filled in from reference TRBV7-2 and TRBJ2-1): GAGVSQSPSNKVTEKGKDVELRCDPISGHTALYWYRQSLGQGLEFLIYFQGNSAPDKSGLPSDRFSAERTGGSVSTLTIQRTQQEDSAVYLCASSPSGRGNNEQFFGPGTRLTVL.

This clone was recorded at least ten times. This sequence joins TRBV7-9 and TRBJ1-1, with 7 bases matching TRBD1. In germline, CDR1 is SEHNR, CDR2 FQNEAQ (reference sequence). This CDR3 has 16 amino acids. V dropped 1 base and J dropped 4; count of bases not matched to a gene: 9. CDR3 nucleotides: TGTGCCAGCAGCTTAGGAGTAGGGGGCGGGATCACTGAAGCTTTCTTT. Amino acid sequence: CASSLGVGGGITEAFF.

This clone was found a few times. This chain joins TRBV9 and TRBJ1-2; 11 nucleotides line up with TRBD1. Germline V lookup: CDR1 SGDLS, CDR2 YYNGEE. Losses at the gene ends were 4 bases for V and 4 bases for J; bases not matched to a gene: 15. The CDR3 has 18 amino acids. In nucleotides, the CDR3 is TGTGCCAGCAGCCCCCGCGGACAGGGGGCGAACCCTCTCTATGGCTACACCTTC. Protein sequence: CASSPRGQGANPLYGYTF. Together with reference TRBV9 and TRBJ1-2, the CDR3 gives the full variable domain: DSGVTQTPKHLITATGQRVTLRCSPRSGDLSVYWYQQSLDQGLQFLIQYYNGEERAKGNILERFSAQQFPDLHSELNLSSLELGDSALYFCASSPRGQGANPLYGYTFGSGTRLTVV.

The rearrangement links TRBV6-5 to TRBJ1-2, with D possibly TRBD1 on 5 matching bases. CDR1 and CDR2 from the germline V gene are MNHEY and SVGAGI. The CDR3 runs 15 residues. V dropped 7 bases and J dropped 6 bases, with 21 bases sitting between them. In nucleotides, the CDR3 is TGTGCCAGCAAGGAGTTCGGGACCTCCATTCATGGCTACACCTTC. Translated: CASKEFGTSIHGYTF.

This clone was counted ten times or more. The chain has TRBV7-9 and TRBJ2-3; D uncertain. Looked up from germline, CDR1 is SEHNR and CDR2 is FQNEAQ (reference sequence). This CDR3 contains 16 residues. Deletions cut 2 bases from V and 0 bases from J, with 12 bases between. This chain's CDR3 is CASSLTRGGSTDTQYF. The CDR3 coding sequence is TGTGCCAGCAGCTTAACTCGCGGCGGTAGCACAGATACGCAGTATTTT.

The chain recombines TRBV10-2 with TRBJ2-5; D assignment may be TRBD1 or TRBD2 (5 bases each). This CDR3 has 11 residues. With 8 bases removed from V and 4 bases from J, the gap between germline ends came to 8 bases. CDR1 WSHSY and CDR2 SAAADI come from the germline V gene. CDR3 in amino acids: CASGAGETQYF. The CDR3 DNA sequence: TGCGCCAGCGGGGCGGGAGAGACCCAGTACTTC.

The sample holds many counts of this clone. The CDR3 DNA reads as TGTGCCAGCAGTGGGCGCGGCAGGGAAGAGACCCAGTACTTC. Protein: CASSGRGREETQYF. V gene TRBV28 combines with J gene TRBJ2-5; D possibly corresponds to TRBD1 (5 bases). CDR1 MDHEN and CDR2 SYDVKM come from the germline V gene. The CDR3 extends over 14 amino acids. The V and J ends lost 5 bases and 3 bases respectively, with 13 bases between them.

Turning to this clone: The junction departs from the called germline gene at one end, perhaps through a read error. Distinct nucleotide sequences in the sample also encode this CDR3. The CDR3 here is CASSSPERPKTQYF. In DNA, the CDR3 is TGTGCCAGCAGCTCCCCTGAGCGCCCCAAGACACAGTACTTC. The V gene is TRBV5-4, the J gene TRBJ2-5, with D uncertain. Germline V gene sequence: CDR1 SGHNT, CDR2 YYREEE (reference sequence). The CDR3 runs 14 residues.

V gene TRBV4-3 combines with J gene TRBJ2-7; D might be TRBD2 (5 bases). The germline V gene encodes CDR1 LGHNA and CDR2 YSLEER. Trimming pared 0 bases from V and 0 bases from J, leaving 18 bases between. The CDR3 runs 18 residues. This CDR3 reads CASSQDASGGTYSYEQYF. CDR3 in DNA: TGCGCCAGCAGCCAAGATGCGAGCGGAGGAACCTACTCCTACGAGCAGTACTTC.

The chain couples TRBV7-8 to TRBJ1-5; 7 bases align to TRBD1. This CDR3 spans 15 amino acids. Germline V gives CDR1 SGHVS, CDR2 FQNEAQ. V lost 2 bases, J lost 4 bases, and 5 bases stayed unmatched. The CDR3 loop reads CASSLFGQVNQPQHF. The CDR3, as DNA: TGTGCCAGCAGCTTATTCGGACAGGTGAATCAGCCCCAGCATTTT.

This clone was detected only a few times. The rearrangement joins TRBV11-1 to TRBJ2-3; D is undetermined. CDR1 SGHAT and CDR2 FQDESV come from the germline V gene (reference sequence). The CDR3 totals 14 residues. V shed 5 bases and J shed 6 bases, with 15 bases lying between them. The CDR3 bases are TGTGCCAGCAGCCTAGGATCTGTCACCGATACGCAGTATTTT. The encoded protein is CASSLGSVTDTQYF.

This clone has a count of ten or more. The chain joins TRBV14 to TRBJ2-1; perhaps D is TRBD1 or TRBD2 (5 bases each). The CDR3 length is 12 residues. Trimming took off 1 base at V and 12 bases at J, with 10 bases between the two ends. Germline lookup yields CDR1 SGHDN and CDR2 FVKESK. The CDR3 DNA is TGTGCCAGCAGCCAAGTCGAGGGACCGCAGTTCTTC. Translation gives CASSQVEGPQFF.

This CDR3 reads CASSLELATDTQYF. The DNA for the CDR3 is TGTGCCAGCAGCTTAGAACTAGCGACAGATACGCAGTATTTT. V gene TRBV7-2 combines with J gene TRBJ2-3; TRBD2 matches 7 bases. The CDR3 sequence is 14 residues long. Germline CDR1 SGHTA, CDR2 FQGNSA. Trimming at V came to 1 base and at J to 3 bases, leaving 1 base not matched to a gene.